This TCR beta chain was identified in a study of preoperative IRX-2 immunotherapy in early breast cancer. Sequencing was performed with immunoSEQ multiplex PCR; in TCRdb, only in-frame clones are kept and a portion is missing. The sample holds 95,000 to 100,000 clones; roughly 88% are singletons and the top ten take over 2%. Treatment reported: preoperative locoregional IRX-2 cytokine immunotherapy. Samples came from a phase Ib trial of preoperative locoregional IRX-2 cytokine immunotherapy. With 3 bases removed from V and 5 bases from J, the gap between germline ends came to 20 bases. Germline V gene sequence: CDR1 GTSNPN, CDR2 SVGIG (reference sequence). The CDR3 extends over 16 amino acids.

This receptor was obtained from a human donor with breast cancer. The starting material was tumor tissue, obtained after IRX-2 immunotherapy. This rearrangement joins TRBV30 to TRBJ2-1, with D perhaps matching TRBD2 (7 bases). The DNA of the CDR3 is TGTGCCTGGAGCCCCTTAAGGGGGGGATGGGACAATGAGCAGTTCTTC. It encodes CAWSPLRGGWDNEQFF.